Shown below are 27 T cell receptor beta chains from a single sample sequenced in a study of identical twins. TCRdb used MiXCR to reprocess the 5' RACE reads, holding one entry per CDR3 protein. The sample carries 300,000 to 350,000 distinct CDR3 sequences, around 12% recorded once. A further study also used this sample, focusing on yellow fever vaccine responses in identical twins.

Sequencing was done on a sample of CD8+ T cells sorted from blood. Source of these receptors: a woman aged 18-29 years in good health.

V usage is TRBV12-3 or TRBV12-4 and J usage is TRBJ2-4; D may be TRBD2 (5 bases). V gave up 4 bases and J gave up 2 bases, with 12 bases separating them. The CDR3 is 15 amino acids. The CDR3 sequence is CASSSLDTPKNIQYF. Written as DNA, the CDR3 is TGTGCCAGCAGTTCACTAGACACCCCCAAAAACATTCAGTACTTC.

This clonotype appeared a few times. This chain connects TRBV15 to TRBJ1-2; D is unclear. The CDR3 totals 15 residues. Germline lookup yields CDR1 LNHNV and CDR2 YYDKDF (reference sequence). The V end was cut by 5 bases, the J end by 5 bases, with 18 bases between. CDR3 protein: CATSSPGMGIYGYTF. The CDR3 DNA sequence: TGTGCCACCAGCTCCCCGGGGATGGGAATATATGGCTACACCTTC.

In its sample, this clonotype was seen a few times. The rearrangement uses TRBV4-1 and TRBJ2-1; the D gene is possibly TRBD2 (5 bases). Trimming left V 0 bases short and J 6 bases short, with 12 bases between. The CDR3 length is 15 residues. Per the germline V gene, CDR1 is MGHRA and CDR2 is YSYEKL. The CDR3 sequence is CASSQDIAGGNEQFF. For the CDR3, the DNA is TGCGCCAGCAGCCAAGATATCGCAGGAGGCAATGAGCAGTTCTTC.

The sample holds a few counts of this clonotype. This chain links TRBV5-1 with TRBJ1-1; D is uncertain. V lost 5 bases, J lost 1 base, and 6 bases lay in between. Germline CDR1 reads SGHRS; CDR2 reads YFSETQ. The CDR3 is 12 amino acids. CDR3 DNA: TGCGCCAGCAGGAATAAGAACACTGAAGCTTTCTTT. Its protein is CASRNKNTEAFF.

This clonotype was observed a handful of times. This chain links TRBV27 with TRBJ1-1; possibly TRBD1 for D (6 bases). The CDR3 loop spans 15 amino acids. V lost 5 bases and J lost 1, with 14 bases in between. Germline CDR1 is MNHEY and CDR2 is SMNVEV (reference sequence). In DNA form, the CDR3 reads TGTGCCAGCAGTCCCCCCCACAGGGAGAACACTGAAGCTTTCTTT. Encoded protein: CASSPPHRENTEAFF.

This chain links TRBV11-2 with TRBJ2-3; 10 bases map to TRBD1. Trimming at V came to 1 base and at J to 1 base, leaving 2 bases not matched to a gene. Germline assignment: CDR1 SGHAT and CDR2 FQNNGV. The CDR3 is 16 residues long. The CDR3 region has the DNA TGTGCCAGCAGCTTAGTTGGGACAGGGGGCACAGATACGCAGTATTTT. It codes for CASSLVGTGGTDTQYF.

This clonotype was counted a few times. The chain is built from TRBV9 and TRBJ2-7; possibly TRBD1 for D (7 bases). CDR3 length: 15 residues. The germline gives CDR1 SGDLS, CDR2 YYNGEE. The ends were cut back, 5 bases at V and 0 bases at J, with 15 bases in the middle. The CDR3 here is CASSPGGRSSYEQYF. Here the CDR3 DNA reads TGTGCCAGCAGTCCAGGGGGGAGGAGCTCCTACGAGCAGTACTTC. Drawing the rest from reference TRBV9 and TRBJ2-7, the complete variable domain is DSGVTQTPKHLITATGQRVTLRCSPRSGDLSVYWYQQSLDQGLQFLIQYYNGEERAKGNILERFSAQQFPDLHSELNLSSLELGDSALYFCASSPGGRSSYEQYFGPGTRLTVT.

This clonotype has only a few counts. The chain combines TRBV3-1 with TRBJ2-1; TRBD2 matches 13 bases. CDR1 and CDR2 from the germline V gene are LGHDT and YNNKEL (reference sequence). The V segment lost 8 bases and the J segment 4 bases; nucleotides outside the gene matches: 14. There are 18 residues in the CDR3. CDR3 sequence (DNA): TGTGCCAGCTGCAAAAGGACTAGCGGGGGCCATCTATACAATGAGCAGTTCTTC. Its translation is CASCKRTSGGHLYNEQFF.

A few counts support this clonotype. CDR3 region: CASTPGGTANYGYTF. Here the CDR3 DNA reads TGTGCCAGCACCCCCGGAGGAACAGCTAACTATGGCTACACCTTC. The chain couples TRBV7-8 to TRBJ1-2; D remains ambiguous. Trimming left V 7 bases short and J 0 bases short, with 15 bases between. The CDR3 length is 15 residues. The germline V gene encodes CDR1 SGHVS and CDR2 FQNEAQ. The entire variable domain, with the rest obtained from reference TRBV7-8 and TRBJ1-2, is as follows: GAGVSQSPRYKVAKRGQDVALRCDPISGHVSLFWYQQALGQGPEFLTYFQNEAQLDKSGLPSDRFFAERPEGSVSTLKIQRTQQEDSAVYLCASTPGGTANYGYTFGSGTRLTVV.

The rearrangement links TRBV10-2 to TRBJ1-5; D not resolved. CDR3 size: 11 residues. Germline V gene data show CDR1 as WSHSY and CDR2 as SAAADI. V lost 2 bases and J lost 9, with 5 bases in between. The CDR3 DNA sequence: TGCGCCAGCAGTGAGGGCGGGCCCCAGCATTTT. This gives the protein CASSEGGPQHF.

Only a few counts were recorded for this clonotype. The chain has TRBV2 and TRBJ2-7, with no clear D. The CDR3 extends over 12 amino acids. Per the germline V gene, CDR1 is SNHLY and CDR2 is FYNNEI. With 1 base removed from V and 3 bases from J, the gap between germline ends came to 4 bases. CDR3 coding DNA: TGTGCCAGCAGTGAAGACCTCTACGAGCAGTACGTC. Its protein is CASSEDLYEQYV.

This clonotype was seen repeatedly, ten times or more. This sequence joins TRBV15 and TRBJ2-1; D could derive from TRBD1 or TRBD2 (5 bases each). The germline V and J ends were trimmed by 5 bases and 6 bases, with 14 bases remaining between them. The germline V gene encodes CDR1 LNHNV and CDR2 YYDKDF (reference sequence). CDR3 length: 14 residues. The CDR3 protein is CATSPWGPFNEQFF. CDR3 nucleotide sequence: TGTGCCACCAGCCCCTGGGGACCCTTCAATGAGCAGTTCTTC.

A few counts support this clonotype. The rearrangement joins TRBV20-1 to TRBJ2-1; TRBD2 is a possible D gene (6 bases). Germline CDR1 reads DFQATT; CDR2 reads SNEGSKA (reference sequence). The CDR3 is 15 residues long. V was shortened by 0 bases and J by 4 bases, with 13 bases between the two germline ends. CDR3 region: CSARDPGEGYNEQFF. The CDR3 DNA follows: TGCAGTGCTAGAGATCCGGGGGAAGGGTACAATGAGCAGTTCTTC.

This clonotype was counted a few times. This chain links TRBV6-1 with TRBJ2-1, with D hard to call. CDR3 size: 15 residues. Trimming stripped 1 base from V and 5 bases from J, with 12 bases between. Germline CDR1 and CDR2: MNHNS and SASEGT. The CDR3: CASSEEVRTDNEQFF. In DNA form, the CDR3 reads TGTGCCAGCAGTGAAGAAGTGAGGACCGACAATGAGCAGTTCTTC.

V and J are TRBV7-2 and TRBJ2-5; D may match TRBD1 or TRBD2 (6 bases each). The V end lost 5 bases, the J end lost 4 bases, and 17 bases lay between the germline ends. The CDR3 contains 15 residues. The germline gives CDR1 SGHTA, CDR2 FQGNSA. The CDR3 here is CASSPSWGAGETQYF. In DNA form, the CDR3 reads TGTGCCAGCAGCCCGAGTTGGGGGGCAGGAGAGACCCAGTACTTC.

This clonotype was detected only a few times. J is TRBJ2-1 and V is TRBV20-1; 8 positions agree with TRBD2. CDR1 is DFQATT and CDR2 is SNEGSKA in the germline V gene (reference sequence). With 0 bases clipped from V and 9 bases from J, the junction kept 13 bases outside the gene matches. The CDR3 contains 16 residues. In DNA form, the CDR3 reads TGCAGTGCTAGAGATCGAGGCGGGGGGCCCCTTTTTGAGCAGTTCTTC. Translation gives CSARDRGGGPLFEQFF.

The chain employs TRBV5-1 and TRBJ2-1, with D hard to call. This CDR3 has 16 residues. Germline CDR1 SGHRS, CDR2 YFSETQ. V was pared by 4 bases and J by 8 bases, with 22 bases between. Here the CDR3 reads CASSPLWTPLPDEQFF. In DNA, the CDR3 is TGCGCCAGCAGCCCCTTGTGGACGCCCCTCCCCGATGAGCAGTTCTTC.

The rearrangement uses TRBV20-1 and TRBJ2-2, with 8 nucleotides matching TRBD2. V was clipped by 6 bases and J by 3 bases; unmatched bases: 3. Germline lookup yields CDR1 DFQATT and CDR2 SNEGSKA (reference sequence). This CDR3 is 13 amino acids long. The CDR3 DNA is TGCAGTGCCCCGGGACTAGACACCGGGGAGCTGTTTTTT. Translated: CSAPGLDTGELFF.

Regarding this clonotype: A read error is likely, as this CDR3 ends without the conserved phenylalanine or tryptophan. J is TRBJ1-1 and V is TRBV19; D is uncertain. This CDR3 is built from 14 residues. Trimming took 5 bases from V and 0 from J, leaving 10 bases between them. Germline CDR1 and CDR2: LNHDA and SQIVND (reference sequence). The CDR3: CASSQLTMNTEAFY. CDR3 bases: TGTGCCAGTAGTCAGTTAACCATGAACACTGAAGCTTTCTAT.

This clonotype has only a few counts. The V call is TRBV14, the J call TRBJ2-7; tentatively, D is TRBD2 (6 bases). The CDR3 contains 15 residues. The ends were cut back, 4 bases at V and 3 bases at J, with 16 bases in the middle. Germline V lookup: CDR1 SGHDN, CDR2 FVKESK. CDR3 sequence: CASSLGQGGFYEQYF. CDR3 nucleotide sequence: TGTGCCAGCAGCCTCGGGCAGGGAGGCTTCTACGAGCAGTACTTC.

V gene TRBV3-1 combines with J gene TRBJ2-5; TRBD2 aligns across 10 bases. After removal of 2 bases from V and 2 bases from J, the junction contained 2 bases not matched to a gene. The CDR3 extends over 15 amino acids. Per the germline V gene, CDR1 is LGHDT and CDR2 is YNNKEL (reference sequence). The CDR3 loop reads CASSQTSGEQETQYF. CDR3 coding DNA: TGTGCCAGCAGCCAAACTAGCGGGGAACAAGAGACCCAGTACTTC.

A few counts support this clonotype. This chain joins TRBV28 and TRBJ1-1; weak D call: TRBD1 (5 bases). Germline lookup yields CDR1 MDHEN and CDR2 SYDVKM. The CDR3 is made up of 12 amino acids. V lost 11 bases and J 4 bases, leaving 14 bases between the germline ends. CDR3 sequence (DNA): TGTGCCGTGCGACGGGGGGGCACTGAAGCTTTCTTT. Translating gives CAVRRGGTEAFF.

The chain recombines TRBV19 with TRBJ2-1; 8 nucleotides line up with TRBD1. The CDR3 spans 15 residues. Germline CDR1 is LNHDA and CDR2 is SQIVND (reference sequence). Germline trimming cut 1 base from V and 4 bases from J; bases unmatched to any gene: 3. The CDR3 sequence is CASSIGQGFYNEQFF. The DNA of the CDR3 is TGTGCCAGTAGTATAGGACAGGGGTTTTACAATGAGCAGTTCTTC.

This clonotype was seen a handful of times. The chain couples TRBV2 to TRBJ2-1; 12 positions agree with TRBD2. The germline gives CDR1 SNHLY, CDR2 FYNNEI. This CDR3 comprises 15 residues. V was clipped by 4 bases and J by 6 bases; unmatched bases: 4. Written as DNA, the CDR3 is TGTGCCAGCAGTGGGACTAGCGGGATCTTCAATGAGCAGTTCTTC. This encodes CASSGTSGIFNEQFF.

This clonotype came up a few times. The rearrangement links TRBV10-3 to TRBJ2-3, with no clear D. The CDR3 loop spans 15 amino acids. Trimming pared 0 bases from V and 0 bases from J, leaving 7 bases between. CDR1 and CDR2 (germline): ENHRY, SYGVKD. The CDR3 spells CAISESLSSTDTQYF. The CDR3, as DNA: TGTGCCATCAGTGAGTCTCTAAGTAGCACAGATACGCAGTATTTT.

V is TRBV10-2 and J is TRBJ1-1; D gene uncertain. CDR3 length: 13 residues. Germline CDR1 is WSHSY and CDR2 is SAAADI. Trimming took off 7 bases at V and 3 bases at J, with 12 bases between the two ends. Here the CDR3 DNA reads TGCGCCAGCACCGACTCCCTTTACACTGAAGCTTTCTTT. It encodes CASTDSLYTEAFF.

As for this clonotype: Relative to the germline gene, one junction end is altered; a read error may explain this. The V and J genes are TRBV20-1 and TRBJ1-5; D not resolved. This CDR3 is 14 amino acids long. Germline CDR1 is DFQATT and CDR2 is SNEGSKA (reference sequence). The chain's CDR3 is CSAPMGRDHQAQHF. The CDR3 DNA is TGCAGTGCTCCCATGGGTCGGGATCATCAGGCCCAGCATTTT.